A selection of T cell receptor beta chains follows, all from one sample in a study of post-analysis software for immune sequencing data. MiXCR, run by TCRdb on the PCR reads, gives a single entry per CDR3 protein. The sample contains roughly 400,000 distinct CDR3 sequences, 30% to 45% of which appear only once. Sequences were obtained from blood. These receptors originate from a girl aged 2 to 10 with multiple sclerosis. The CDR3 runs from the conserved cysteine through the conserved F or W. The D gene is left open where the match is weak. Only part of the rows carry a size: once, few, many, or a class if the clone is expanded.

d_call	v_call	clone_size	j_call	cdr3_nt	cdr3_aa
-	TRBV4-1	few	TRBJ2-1	TGCGCCAGCAGCCAAGTTGAGAGCTCCTACAATGAGCAGTTCTTC	CASSQVESSYNEQFF
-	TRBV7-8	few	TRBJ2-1	TGTGCCAGCAGCTCTCCCATCTTTCTCCCGGGCAATGAGCAGTTCTTC	CASSSPIFLPGNEQFF
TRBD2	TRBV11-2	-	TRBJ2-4	TGTGCCAGCAGCTTGAGCGGGAGGGCCAAAAACATTCAGTACTTC	CASSLSGRAKNIQYF
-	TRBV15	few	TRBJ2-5	TGTGCCACCAGCAGAGACAAAGGGGGGGAGACCCAGTACTTC	CATSRDKGGETQYF
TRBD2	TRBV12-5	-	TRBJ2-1	TGTGCTAGTGGGGTAGCGGGAGGGGTCTACAATGAGCAGTTCTTC	CASGVAGGVYNEQFF
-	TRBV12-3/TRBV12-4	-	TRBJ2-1	TGTGCCAGCAGCTCATCTTTCTTGGTGGGGCTAGTCGCTTCGAATGAGCAGTTCTTC	CASSSSFLVGLVASNEQFF
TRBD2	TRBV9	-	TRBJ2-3	TGTGCCAGCAGCATCCTAGCGGGGGCGACCCGTTCCCCAGATACGCAGTATTTT	CASSILAGATRSPDTQYF
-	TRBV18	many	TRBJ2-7	TGTGCCAGCTCACTCAACAGGGGCCGGACCCCTCTGGAGGGCGAGCAGTACTTC	CASSLNRGRTPLEGEQYF
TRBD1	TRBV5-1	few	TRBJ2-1	TGCGCCAGCAGCTTGGCTAGGGACAGGGTTGTTAATGAGCAGTTCTTC	CASSLARDRVVNEQFF
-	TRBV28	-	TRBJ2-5	TGTGCCAGTAAAACATGGGGGAGTGAGACCCAGTACTTC	CASKTWGSETQYF
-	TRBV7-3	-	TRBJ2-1	TGTGCCAGCAGCCTTTACCCGGGACAATCCTACAATGAGCAGTTCTTC	CASSLYPGQSYNEQFF
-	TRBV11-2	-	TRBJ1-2	TGTGCCAGCAGCTTACTGGGAGCTAACTATGGCTACACCTTC	CASSLLGANYGYTF
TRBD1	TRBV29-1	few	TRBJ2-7	TGCAGCGTTGAGTGGGACAGGGGAGGCGAGCAGTACTTC	CSVEWDRGGEQYF
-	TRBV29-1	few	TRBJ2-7	TGCAGCGTTGAACCGGCAGGGGGGAATTACGAGCAGTACTTC	CSVEPAGGNYEQYF
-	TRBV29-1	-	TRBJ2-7	TGCAGCGTTGAAGAGGGGACCTACGAGCAGTACTTC	CSVEEGTYEQYF
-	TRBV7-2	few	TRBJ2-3	TGTGCCAGCAGCTTAATTAATGGGGCAGATACGCAGTATTTT	CASSLINGADTQYF
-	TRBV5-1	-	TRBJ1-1	TGCGCCAGCAGCTTGAGGGGCGGACAACTTGGGGCTGAAGCTTTCTTT	CASSLRGGQLGAEAFF
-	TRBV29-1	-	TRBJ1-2	TGCAGCGTTGAAGATGGGGGGGCGCGGGGCTACACCTTC	CSVEDGGARGYTF
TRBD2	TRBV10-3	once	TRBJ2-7	TGTGCCATCAGTGAGTGGAGCGGGGGGGAAGAGGCCCAGTACTTC	CAISEWSGGEEAQYF
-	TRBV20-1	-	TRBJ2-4	TGCAGTGAGACGTCCCTAGCCAAAAACATTCAGTACTTC	CSETSLAKNIQYF
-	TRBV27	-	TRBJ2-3	TGTGCCAGCAGTTTGTCGTTCCTACCGACCACAGATACGCAGTATTTT	CASSLSFLPTTDTQYF
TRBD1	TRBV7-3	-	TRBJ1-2	TGTGCCAGCAGCCCACAGGGACAGGGAGACTATGGCTACACCTTC	CASSPQGQGDYGYTF
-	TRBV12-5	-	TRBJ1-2	TGTGCTAGTGGTTTGGTACCGGCTCCCTATGGCTACACCTTC	CASGLVPAPYGYTF
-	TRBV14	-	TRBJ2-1	TGTGCCAGCAGCCAAGTGTATCCCCGAAATGAGCAGTTCTTC	CASSQVYPRNEQFF
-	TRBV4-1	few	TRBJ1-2	TGCGCCAGCAGCCAAGATTTGTACCGGACGGCCTATGGCTACACCTTC	CASSQDLYRTAYGYTF
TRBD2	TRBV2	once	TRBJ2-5	TGTGCCAGCAACCTTAGCGGGGACCAAGAGACCCAGTACTTC	CASNLSGDQETQYF
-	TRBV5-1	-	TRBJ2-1	TGCGCCAGCAGCTCCGGGAGGACAGCTAATGAGCAGTTCTTC	CASSSGRTANEQFF
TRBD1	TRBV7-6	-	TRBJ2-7	TGTGCCAGCAGCTTAGCCGACAGGGGGCACGAGCAGTACTTC	CASSLADRGHEQYF
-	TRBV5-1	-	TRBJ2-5	TGCGCCAGCAGCAGGGCAGTTGGTACCAACCAAGAGACCCAGTACTTC	CASSRAVGTNQETQYF
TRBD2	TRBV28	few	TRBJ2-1	TGTGCCAGCAGCCCACCAAGCGGGAGGGCCTTGTTCTTC	CASSPPSGRALFF